Listed below are T cell receptor beta chains from one sample, sequenced in a study of T-cell reconstitution after alpha-beta-depleted transplantation in children. TCRdb independently ran MiXCR on the PCR reads; one entry per CDR3 protein. Of 670,000 or so distinct CDR3 sequences listed, around 13% are singletons. Sample: PBMCs, taken before TCRalphabeta/CD19-depleted stem cell transplant. These receptors were taken from a girl aged 2 to 10 with congenital amegakaryocytic thrombocytopenia, due to receive a stem cell transplant. Both conserved end residues are part of each CDR3. A D gene is named only where the DNA matches it firmly. Clone size is given for some rows only: seen once, a few or many times, or a class if the clone is expanded.

clone_size: few
v_call: TRBV12-3/TRBV12-4
j_call: TRBJ1-1
d_call: -
cdr3_nt: TGTGCCAGCAGTTCCCGGGGCCCCGCCGCTGAAGCTTTCTTT
cdr3_aa: CASSSRGPAAEAFF

clone_size: -
v_call: TRBV5-6
j_call: TRBJ2-7
d_call: -
cdr3_nt: TGTGCCAGCAGCTTGGAGGGTTTCGGGAGTAGCGTTTACGAGCAGTACTTC
cdr3_aa: CASSLEGFGSSVYEQYF

clone_size: few
v_call: TRBV27
j_call: TRBJ2-2
d_call: -
cdr3_nt: TGTGCCAGCAGTTTATGGGGGTGGTCAGGGCCCCACACCGGGGAGCTGTTTTTT
cdr3_aa: CASSLWGWSGPHTGELFF

clone_size: many
v_call: TRBV7-2
j_call: TRBJ2-5
d_call: -
cdr3_nt: TGTGCCAGCAGCTTAGGAGGCGTACAAGAGACCCAGTACTTC
cdr3_aa: CASSLGGVQETQYF

clone_size: -
v_call: TRBV20-1
j_call: TRBJ2-6
d_call: -
cdr3_nt: TGCAGTGCTAGAGATGCCGGCTTTGGGGCCAACGTCCTGACTTTC
cdr3_aa: CSARDAGFGANVLTF

clone_size: many
v_call: TRBV12-3/TRBV12-4
j_call: TRBJ1-5
d_call: TRBD1
cdr3_nt: TGTGCCAGCAGTCCTCAGGGGGGGCCGAATCAGCCCCAGCATTTT
cdr3_aa: CASSPQGGPNQPQHF

clone_size: -
v_call: TRBV20-1
j_call: TRBJ2-7
d_call: -
cdr3_nt: TGCAGTGCTAGAAATACCTACGAGCAGTACTTC
cdr3_aa: CSARNTYEQYF

clone_size: many
v_call: TRBV5-1
j_call: TRBJ2-2
d_call: -
cdr3_nt: TGCGCCAGCAGCTTGTTCCGGGGAAGGTACACCGGGGAGCTGTTTTTT
cdr3_aa: CASSLFRGRYTGELFF

clone_size: -
v_call: TRBV7-6
j_call: TRBJ2-3
d_call: TRBD2
cdr3_nt: TGTGCCAGCAGCTTAGCGCTAACGCGGGAGGGCCTGACAGATACGCAGTATTTT
cdr3_aa: CASSLALTREGLTDTQYF

clone_size: many
v_call: TRBV24-1
j_call: TRBJ2-3
d_call: -
cdr3_nt: TGTGCCACCAGACCAACAGGACCCCGAACAGATACGCAGTATTTT
cdr3_aa: CATRPTGPRTDTQYF

clone_size: few
v_call: TRBV5-1
j_call: TRBJ2-2
d_call: -
cdr3_nt: TGCGCCAGCAGCGGTTACGGACCCGGGGAGCTGTTTTTT
cdr3_aa: CASSGYGPGELFF

clone_size: -
v_call: TRBV10-3
j_call: TRBJ2-1
d_call: -
cdr3_nt: TGTGCCACCCGGGGTGGGACGCAGGACAATGAGCAGTTCTTC
cdr3_aa: CATRGGTQDNEQFF

clone_size: -
v_call: TRBV7-9
j_call: TRBJ2-1
d_call: -
cdr3_nt: TGTGCCAGCAGCTTATGGAGAGAGTACCACAATGAGCAGTTCTTC
cdr3_aa: CASSLWREYHNEQFF

clone_size: many
v_call: TRBV20-1
j_call: TRBJ2-7
d_call: -
cdr3_nt: TGCAGTGCTAGCATCCCCTCCATCTCCTACGAGCAGTACTTC
cdr3_aa: CSASIPSISYEQYF

clone_size: few
v_call: TRBV7-2
j_call: TRBJ2-2
d_call: -
cdr3_nt: TGTGCCAGCAGCCATATGTCCGGGGAGCTGTTTTTT
cdr3_aa: CASSHMSGELFF

clone_size: many
v_call: TRBV12-3/TRBV12-4
j_call: TRBJ2-4
d_call: -
cdr3_nt: TGTGCCAGCAGCAGACAGGTTCTAGACATTCAGTACTTC
cdr3_aa: CASSRQVLDIQYF

clone_size: -
v_call: TRBV7-6
j_call: TRBJ2-3
d_call: -
cdr3_nt: TGTGCCCGCAGCTTAGATGGGGCAGATACGCAGTATTTT
cdr3_aa: CARSLDGADTQYF

clone_size: -
v_call: TRBV5-6
j_call: TRBJ2-7
d_call: -
cdr3_nt: TGTGCCAGCAGCCGGGACTTCTACGAGCAGTACTTC
cdr3_aa: CASSRDFYEQYF

clone_size: many
v_call: TRBV20-1
j_call: TRBJ2-1
d_call: TRBD1
cdr3_nt: TGCAGTGCTAGAGATGTACAGGGGAACAATGAGCAGTTCTTC
cdr3_aa: CSARDVQGNNEQFF

clone_size: -
v_call: TRBV10-3
j_call: TRBJ2-1
d_call: TRBD2
cdr3_nt: TGTGCCACAGGACTAGCGGGAGCCTCCAATGAGCAGTTCTTC
cdr3_aa: CATGLAGASNEQFF

clone_size: -
v_call: TRBV10-3
j_call: TRBJ2-5
d_call: TRBD2
cdr3_nt: TGTGCCATTCTAGCGGGGCCGCAAGAGACCCAGTACTTC
cdr3_aa: CAILAGPQETQYF

clone_size: -
v_call: TRBV4-2
j_call: TRBJ2-2
d_call: -
cdr3_nt: TGTGCCATGGGCCCCGGGGAGCTGTTTTTT
cdr3_aa: CAMGPGELFF

clone_size: many
v_call: TRBV12-3/TRBV12-4
j_call: TRBJ1-5
d_call: -
cdr3_nt: TGTGCCAGCAGTTTGGACGGAATCTCCAATCAGCCCCAGCATTTT
cdr3_aa: CASSLDGISNQPQHF

clone_size: -
v_call: TRBV20-1
j_call: TRBJ2-7
d_call: TRBD2
cdr3_nt: TGCAGTGCTAGTTCTAGCGGGAGGGTCTCCTACGAGCAGTACTTC
cdr3_aa: CSASSSGRVSYEQYF

clone_size: few
v_call: TRBV20-1
j_call: TRBJ2-7
d_call: TRBD2
cdr3_nt: TGCAGTGCTACAGCAGGTAGCGGGATGCTCTACGAGCAGTACTTC
cdr3_aa: CSATAGSGMLYEQYF

clone_size: -
v_call: TRBV5-1
j_call: TRBJ1-2
d_call: -
cdr3_nt: TGCGACAGCAGCTTGGAGGGGGATGGCTACACCTTC
cdr3_aa: CDSSLEGDGYTF

clone_size: -
v_call: TRBV29-1
j_call: TRBJ2-2
d_call: -
cdr3_nt: TGCAGCGTTTACGGAGGGGACACCGGGGAGCTGTTTTTT
cdr3_aa: CSVYGGDTGELFF

clone_size: many
v_call: TRBV20-1
j_call: TRBJ2-7
d_call: TRBD1
cdr3_nt: TGCAGTGCTGTAAACAGGGGGAAGGTCGAGCAGTACTTC
cdr3_aa: CSAVNRGKVEQYF

clone_size: many
v_call: TRBV12-3/TRBV12-4
j_call: TRBJ2-7
d_call: -
cdr3_nt: TGTGCCAGCAGTCCGGGGTTTGAGCAGTACTTC
cdr3_aa: CASSPGFEQYF

clone_size: few
v_call: TRBV25-1
j_call: TRBJ1-1
d_call: -
cdr3_nt: TGTGCCAGCAGTGAAGGCCGGACTCCCCTAAACACTGAAGCTTTCTTT
cdr3_aa: CASSEGRTPLNTEAFF

clone_size: many
v_call: TRBV20-1
j_call: TRBJ2-1
d_call: -
cdr3_nt: TGCAGTGCTAGAGTGGGGGGTCCACCCTTTTACAATGAGCAGTTCTTC
cdr3_aa: CSARVGGPPFYNEQFF

clone_size: many
v_call: TRBV5-1
j_call: TRBJ2-7
d_call: TRBD2
cdr3_nt: TGCGCCAGCAGCCCCCCAGATAGCGGGAGCGAGCAGTACTTC
cdr3_aa: CASSPPDSGSEQYF

clone_size: many
v_call: TRBV12-3/TRBV12-4
j_call: TRBJ1-6
d_call: -
cdr3_nt: TGTGCCAGCAGTTACGGGGCCCCCGTGAATTCACCCCTCCACTTT
cdr3_aa: CASSYGAPVNSPLHF

clone_size: many
v_call: TRBV20-1
j_call: TRBJ2-7
d_call: -
cdr3_nt: TGCAGTGCCCCAATACTCGGGACCGACTTCTCCTACGAGCAGTACTTC
cdr3_aa: CSAPILGTDFSYEQYF

clone_size: few
v_call: TRBV12-3/TRBV12-4
j_call: TRBJ2-2
d_call: -
cdr3_nt: TGTGCCAGCAGTTTGGGGGCAGGAACCACCGGGGAGCTGTTTTTT
cdr3_aa: CASSLGAGTTGELFF

clone_size: -
v_call: TRBV19
j_call: TRBJ2-2
d_call: -
cdr3_nt: TGTGCCAGTGCTTTTTGGACCGACACCGGGGAGCTGTTTTTT
cdr3_aa: CASAFWTDTGELFF

clone_size: -
v_call: TRBV2
j_call: TRBJ2-4
d_call: -
cdr3_nt: TGTGCCAGCAGTGAATTAGAGGGGGCCAAAAACATTCAGTACTTC
cdr3_aa: CASSELEGAKNIQYF